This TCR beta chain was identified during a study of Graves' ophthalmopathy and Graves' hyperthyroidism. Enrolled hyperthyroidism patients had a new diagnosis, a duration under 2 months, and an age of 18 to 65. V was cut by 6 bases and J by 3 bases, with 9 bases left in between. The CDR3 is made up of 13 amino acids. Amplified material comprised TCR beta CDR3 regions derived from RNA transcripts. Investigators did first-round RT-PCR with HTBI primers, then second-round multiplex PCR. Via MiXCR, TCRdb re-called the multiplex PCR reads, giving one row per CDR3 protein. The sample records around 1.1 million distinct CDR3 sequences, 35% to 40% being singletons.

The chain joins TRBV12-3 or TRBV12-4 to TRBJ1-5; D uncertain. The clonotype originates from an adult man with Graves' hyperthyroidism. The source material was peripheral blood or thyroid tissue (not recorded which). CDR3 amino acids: CASSRTYNQPQHF. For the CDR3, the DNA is TGTGCCAGCAGCAGGACGTACAATCAGCCCCAGCATTTT.